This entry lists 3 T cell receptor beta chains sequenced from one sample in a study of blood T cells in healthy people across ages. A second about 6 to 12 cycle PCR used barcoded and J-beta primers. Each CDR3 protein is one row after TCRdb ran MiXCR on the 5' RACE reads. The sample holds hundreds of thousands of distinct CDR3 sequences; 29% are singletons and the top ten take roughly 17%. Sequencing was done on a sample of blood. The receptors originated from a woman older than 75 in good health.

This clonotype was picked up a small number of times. The CDR3 protein is CASSPRGLSSPLHF. DNA for the CDR3: TGTGCCAGCAGTCCCCGGGGCCTATCTTCACCCCTCCACTTT. The chain joins TRBV12-3 or TRBV12-4 to TRBJ1-6; tentative D call: TRBD1 (5 bases). V was shortened by 5 bases and J by 9 bases, with 14 bases between the two germline ends. The CDR3 sequence is 14 residues long.

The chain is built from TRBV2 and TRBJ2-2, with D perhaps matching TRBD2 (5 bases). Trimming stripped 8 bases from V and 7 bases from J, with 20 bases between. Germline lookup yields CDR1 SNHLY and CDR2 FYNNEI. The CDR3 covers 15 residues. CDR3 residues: CASDTIPRGSGELFF. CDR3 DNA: TGTGCCAGCGACACAATACCACGTGGGAGCGGGGAGCTGTTTTTT.

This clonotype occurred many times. The CDR3 is CASSLAKGTGYTDTQYF. The DNA for the CDR3 is TGCGCCAGCAGCTTGGCCAAAGGGACAGGGTACACAGATACGCAGTATTTT. V gene TRBV5-1 combines with J gene TRBJ2-3, with TRBD1 matching over 9 bases. The CDR3 is made up of 17 amino acids. The V gene's germline CDR1 is SGHRS and CDR2 YFSETQ. The ends lost 0 bases at V and 2 bases at J; junction bases unmatched: 7.